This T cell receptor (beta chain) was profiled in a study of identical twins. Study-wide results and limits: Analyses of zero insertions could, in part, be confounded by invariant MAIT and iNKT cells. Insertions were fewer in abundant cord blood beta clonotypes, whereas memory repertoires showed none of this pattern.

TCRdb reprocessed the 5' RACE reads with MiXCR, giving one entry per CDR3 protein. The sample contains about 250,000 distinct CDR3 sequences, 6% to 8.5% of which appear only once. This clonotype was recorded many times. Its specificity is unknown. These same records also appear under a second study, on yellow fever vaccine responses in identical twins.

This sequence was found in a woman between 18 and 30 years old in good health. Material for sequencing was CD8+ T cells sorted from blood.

This CDR3 reads CASSLQGRNEQFF. The CDR3 DNA reads as TGTGCCAGCAGTTTACAGGGCCGCAATGAGCAGTTCTTC. The chain combines TRBV28 with TRBJ2-1; tentatively, D is TRBD1 (5 bases). The CDR3 extends over 13 amino acids. Germline loops: CDR1 MDHEN, CDR2 SYDVKM. V was trimmed by 2 bases and J by 6 bases, leaving 8 bases between them.